The present T cell receptor beta chain was sequenced within a study of cytomegalovirus exposure and HLA in healthy donors. Germline lookup yields CDR1 SGHTA and CDR2 FQGNSA. This CDR3 comprises 13 residues. With 7 bases removed from V and 5 bases from J, the gap between germline ends came to 14 bases. Worth noting for this clone: As yet, its antigen is unknown.

Findings and caveats of the study: An ancestry cluster, one associated with Asian ancestry, reportedly showed fewer N-insertions than the approximately 670-donor mean in a later analysis.

The PCR employed 60 Vbeta primers together with 13 Jbeta primers. Generated by immunoSEQ multiplex PCR, the TCRdb table keeps only in-frame clones and is missing some. The repertoire holds about 120,000 clones, over 65% seen once, with 3.4% in the top ten. The chain employs TRBV7-2 and TRBJ1-2, with D unclear. The receptor's source is a man aged 25-45 years in good health and CMV-seronegative. The source material was PBMCs. CDR3 amino acids: CASTPSPTYGYTF. The CDR3, as DNA: TGTGCCAGCACCCCTTCGCCTACTTATGGCTACACCTTC.